This TCR beta chain was recorded in a study of blood T cell repertoires in COVID-19. There are 18 residues in the CDR3. Trimming took 6 bases from V and 0 from J, leaving 23 bases between them. CDR1 MNHEY and CDR2 SVGEGT come from the germline V gene. TCRdb's copy holds only in-frame clones and misses some; the assay was immunoSEQ multiplex PCR. The sample has approximately 120,000 clones, around 85% seen once. Sequencing input: peripheral blood. The rearrangement links TRBV6-2 or TRBV6-3 to TRBJ1-1; D remains unclear. The sequence was collected from a human donor in a cohort sampled during active COVID-19. The CDR3 coding sequence is TGTGCCAGCAGCTATGGCATCGGGTATGGCACCATGAACACTGAAGCTTTCTTT. Encoded protein: CASSYGIGYGTMNTEAFF.